This T cell receptor beta chain was found in a study of T cells in Graves' hyperthyroidism and ophthalmopathy. What was amplified from RNA transcripts were TCR beta CDR3 regions. In the first-round RT-PCR of the TCR CDR3, the HTBI primer set was used. TCRdb re-analysed the multiplex PCR reads in MiXCR, keeping a single row per CDR3 protein. This sample has over 500,000 distinct CDR3 sequences, with 46% found just once. This clonotype was picked up a small number of times. Germline and junction disagree at one end, which may indicate a read error. CDR1 and CDR2 (germline): SGHAT, FQNNGV. This CDR3 region has 13 residues.

The sample consisted of peripheral blood or thyroid tissue (not recorded which). The chain employs TRBV11-2 and TRBJ1-1, with a possible D match to TRBD1 (6 bases). This clonotype was sampled from an adult woman with Graves' disease, either hyperthyroidism or ophthalmopathy (not recorded which). The CDR3 region is CASSPGANTEAFF. CDR3 DNA: TGCGCCAGCAGCCCGGGGGCGAACACTGAAGCTTTCTTT.